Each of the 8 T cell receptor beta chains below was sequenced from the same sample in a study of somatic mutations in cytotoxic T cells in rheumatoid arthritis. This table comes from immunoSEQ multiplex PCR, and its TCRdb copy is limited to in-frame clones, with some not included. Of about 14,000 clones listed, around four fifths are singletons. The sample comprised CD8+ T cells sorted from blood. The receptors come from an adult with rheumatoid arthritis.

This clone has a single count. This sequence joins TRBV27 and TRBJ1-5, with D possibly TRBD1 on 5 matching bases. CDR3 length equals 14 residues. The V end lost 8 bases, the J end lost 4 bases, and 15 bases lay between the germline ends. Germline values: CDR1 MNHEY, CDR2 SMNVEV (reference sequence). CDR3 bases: TGTGCCAGCCGAGGCGTCGGGGGAAATCAGCCCCAGCATTTT. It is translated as CASRGVGGNQPQHF.

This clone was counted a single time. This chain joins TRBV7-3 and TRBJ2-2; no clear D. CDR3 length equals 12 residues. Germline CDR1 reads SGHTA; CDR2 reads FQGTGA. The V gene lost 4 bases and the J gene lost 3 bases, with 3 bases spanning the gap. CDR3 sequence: CASSSYTGELFF. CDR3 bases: TGTGCCAGCAGCTCATACACCGGGGAGCTGTTTTTT.

The CDR3 DNA reads TGTGCCAGCAGCTACGGCCACAATGAGCAGTTCTTC. Translation gives CASSYGHNEQFF. The chain uses TRBV7-9 and TRBJ2-1; D gene uncertain. V was trimmed by 4 bases and J by 5 bases, leaving 6 bases between them. From germline, CDR1 is SEHNR and CDR2 FQNEAQ (reference sequence). There are 12 residues in the CDR3.

The CDR3 region has the DNA TGCGCCAGCAGCCCCGGGACAGGGGTTCATCAGCCCCAGCATTTT. Amino acids: CASSPGTGVHQPQHF. This chain connects TRBV5-1 to TRBJ1-5; 10 nucleotides line up with TRBD1. Germline assignment: CDR1 SGHRS and CDR2 YFSETQ. With V trimmed by 4 bases and J by 5 bases, 6 bases remained unmatched. CDR3 size: 15 residues.

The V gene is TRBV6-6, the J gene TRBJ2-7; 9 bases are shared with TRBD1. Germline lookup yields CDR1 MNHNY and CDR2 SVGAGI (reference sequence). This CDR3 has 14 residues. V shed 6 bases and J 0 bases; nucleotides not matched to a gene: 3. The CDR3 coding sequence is TGTGCCAGCAGCGCGACAGGGGGCTCCTACGAGCAGTACTTC. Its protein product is CASSATGGSYEQYF.

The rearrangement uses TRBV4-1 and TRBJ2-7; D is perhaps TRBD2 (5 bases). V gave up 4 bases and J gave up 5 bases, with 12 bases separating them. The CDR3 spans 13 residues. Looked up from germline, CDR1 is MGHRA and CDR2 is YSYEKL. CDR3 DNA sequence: TGCGCCAGCAGCCCCCGAGCCGGGGACGAGCAGTACTTC. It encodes CASSPRAGDEQYF.

The CDR3 bases are TGCGCCAGCACCGAGCAGGGGAGCACAGATACGCAGTATTTT. Its protein is CASTEQGSTDTQYF. The chain uses TRBV10-2 and TRBJ2-3; D is perhaps TRBD1 (6 bases). The length of the CDR3 is 14 residues. The germline gives CDR1 WSHSY, CDR2 SAAADI. V was cut by 7 bases and J by 0 bases, with 11 bases left in between.

CDR3 in DNA: TGTGCCAGCAGCCAAGGACAGACTAACTATGGCTACACCTTC. This gives the protein CASSQGQTNYGYTF. This rearrangement joins TRBV13 to TRBJ1-2, with D possibly matching TRBD1 (6 bases). This CDR3 has 14 residues. CDR1 is PRHDT and CDR2 is FYEKMQ in the germline V gene (reference sequence). The germline V and J ends were trimmed by 5 bases and 0 bases, with 10 bases remaining between them.